This is a list of T cell receptor beta chains from one sample in a study of blood T cells in healthy people across ages. From the 5' RACE reads, TCRdb called clonotypes with MiXCR, one entry per CDR3 protein. The sample contains 600,000 or so distinct CDR3 sequences, around a fifth of which appear only once. Specimen: blood. The receptors were sampled from an older man in good health. The CDR3 runs from the conserved cysteine through the conserved F or W. Each record gives: CDR3 protein, CDR3 DNA, D gene, V gene, CDR3 length, J gene, clone size. D genes are given only for firm matches. A row's size may be missing; if present it is once, few, many or a size class.

CDR3 protein: CSARDPMVGETQYF
CDR3 DNA: TGCAGTGCTAGAGATCCTATGGTTGGAGAGACCCAGTACTTC
D gene: NA
V gene: TRBV20-1
CDR3 length: 14
J gene: TRBJ2-5
clone size: NA

CDR3 protein: CASSQPGQGVTGELFF
CDR3 DNA: TGCGCCAGCTCCCAGCCGGGACAGGGGGTTACCGGGGAGCTGTTTTTT
D gene: TRBD1
V gene: TRBV5-1
CDR3 length: 16
J gene: TRBJ2-2
clone size: NA

CDR3 protein: CSAQGAKNIQYF
CDR3 DNA: TGCAGTGCCCAGGGGGCCAAAAACATTCAGTACTTC
D gene: NA
V gene: TRBV20-1
CDR3 length: 12
J gene: TRBJ2-4
clone size: NA

CDR3 protein: CASSSGTGGEKLFF
CDR3 DNA: TGTGCCAGCAGCTCCGGGACAGGGGGTGAAAAACTGTTTTTT
D gene: TRBD1
V gene: TRBV12-3/TRBV12-4
CDR3 length: 14
J gene: TRBJ1-4
clone size: many

CDR3 protein: CASSFKKAGDPYEQYF
CDR3 DNA: TGTGCCAGCAGCTTTAAGAAGGCGGGAGACCCCTACGAGCAGTACTTC
D gene: TRBD2
V gene: TRBV7-9
CDR3 length: 16
J gene: TRBJ2-7
clone size: few

CDR3 protein: CASSLAGGLQETQYF
CDR3 DNA: TGTGCCAGCAGCTTGGCCGGGGGACTGCAAGAGACCCAGTACTTC
D gene: NA
V gene: TRBV5-1
CDR3 length: 15
J gene: TRBJ2-5
clone size: few

CDR3 protein: CASSFDSVQQPQHF
CDR3 DNA: TGTGCCAGCAGTTTCGACAGCGTCCAGCAGCCCCAGCATTTT
D gene: NA
V gene: TRBV6-6
CDR3 length: 14
J gene: TRBJ1-5
clone size: many

CDR3 protein: CAISTGQYEQYF
CDR3 DNA: TGTGCCATCAGTACCGGGCAGTACGAGCAGTACTTC
D gene: NA
V gene: TRBV10-3
CDR3 length: 12
J gene: TRBJ2-7
clone size: few

CDR3 protein: CASSRWGRDEQYF
CDR3 DNA: TGTGCCAGCTCACGGTGGGGTAGGGACGAGCAGTACTTC
D gene: NA
V gene: TRBV18
CDR3 length: 13
J gene: TRBJ2-7
clone size: NA

CDR3 protein: CSVEGTSGSFGDTQYF
CDR3 DNA: TGCAGCGTTGAAGGGACTAGCGGGAGTTTTGGAGATACGCAGTATTTT
D gene: TRBD2
V gene: TRBV29-1
CDR3 length: 16
J gene: TRBJ2-3
clone size: few

CDR3 protein: CASSLGGGGIYEQYF
CDR3 DNA: TGTGCCAGCAGCTTGGGGGGAGGGGGTATTTACGAGCAGTACTTC
D gene: NA
V gene: TRBV13
CDR3 length: 15
J gene: TRBJ2-7
clone size: few

CDR3 protein: CSASALNNEQFF
CDR3 DNA: TGCAGTGCTAGCGCCCTAAACAATGAGCAGTTCTTC
D gene: NA
V gene: TRBV20-1
CDR3 length: 12
J gene: TRBJ2-1
clone size: NA

CDR3 protein: CASSLRKTNTGELFF
CDR3 DNA: TGTGCCAGCAGCTTAAGAAAAACGAACACCGGGGAGCTGTTTTTT
D gene: NA
V gene: TRBV7-9
CDR3 length: 15
J gene: TRBJ2-2
clone size: few

CDR3 protein: CASSQPTGTSGRRDTQYF
CDR3 DNA: TGCGCCAGCAGCCAACCTACCGGGACTAGCGGGAGGAGAGATACGCAGTATTTT
D gene: TRBD2
V gene: TRBV4-1
CDR3 length: 18
J gene: TRBJ2-3
clone size: NA

CDR3 protein: CASSFEGYTEAFF
CDR3 DNA: TGTGCCAGCAGCTTCGAGGGATACACTGAAGCTTTCTTT
D gene: NA
V gene: TRBV7-2
CDR3 length: 13
J gene: TRBJ1-1
clone size: NA

CDR3 protein: CASSAASGSLHEQYF
CDR3 DNA: TGTGCCAGCAGTGCTGCTAGCGGGAGTTTACACGAGCAGTACTTC
D gene: TRBD2
V gene: TRBV6-4
CDR3 length: 15
J gene: TRBJ2-7
clone size: NA

CDR3 protein: CASSQGSQSYGYIF
CDR3 DNA: TGTGCCAGCAGCCAAGGATCTCAATCCTATGGCTACATCTTC
D gene: NA
V gene: TRBV3-1
CDR3 length: 14
J gene: TRBJ1-2
clone size: once

CDR3 protein: CASSLDSLYEQYF
CDR3 DNA: TGTGCCAGCAGTTTAGACAGCCTCTACGAGCAGTACTTC
D gene: NA
V gene: TRBV27
CDR3 length: 13
J gene: TRBJ2-7
clone size: few

CDR3 protein: CASISGSGANVLTF
CDR3 DNA: TGTGCCAGCATCTCGGGTTCTGGGGCCAACGTCCTGACTTTC
D gene: NA
V gene: TRBV2
CDR3 length: 14
J gene: TRBJ2-6
clone size: few

CDR3 protein: CASSLALTGLGTGELFF
CDR3 DNA: TGTGCTAGCAGCTTAGCCCTGACAGGGTTGGGCACCGGGGAGCTGTTTTTT
D gene: TRBD1
V gene: TRBV7-7
CDR3 length: 17
J gene: TRBJ2-2
clone size: NA

CDR3 protein: CATSGGTRTGLRETQYF
CDR3 DNA: TGTGCCACCAGTGGCGGGACAAGGACAGGGCTACGGGAGACCCAGTACTTC
D gene: TRBD1
V gene: TRBV24-1
CDR3 length: 17
J gene: TRBJ2-5
clone size: NA

CDR3 protein: CASSEARGGQPQHF
CDR3 DNA: TGTGCCAGCAGTGAAGCACGGGGCGGCCAGCCCCAGCATTTT
D gene: NA
V gene: TRBV2
CDR3 length: 14
J gene: TRBJ1-5
clone size: NA

CDR3 protein: CASSLAPAGRGNEQFF
CDR3 DNA: TGCGCCAGCAGCTTGGCGCCGGCAGGGAGAGGCAATGAGCAGTTCTTC
D gene: NA
V gene: TRBV5-1
CDR3 length: 16
J gene: TRBJ2-1
clone size: many

CDR3 protein: CASSYLRSHNEQFF
CDR3 DNA: TGTGCCAGCAGTTACTTAAGGTCCCACAATGAGCAGTTCTTC
D gene: NA
V gene: TRBV6-5
CDR3 length: 14
J gene: TRBJ2-1
clone size: few

CDR3 protein: CASSLLYGTSGSHEQFF
CDR3 DNA: TGTGCCAGCAGCTTATTATACGGGACTAGCGGGAGCCATGAGCAGTTCTTC
D gene: TRBD2
V gene: TRBV7-8
CDR3 length: 17
J gene: TRBJ2-1
clone size: few

CDR3 protein: CASSQASSGRGDTQYF
CDR3 DNA: TGCGCCAGCAGCCAAGCGTCTAGCGGGAGAGGTGATACGCAGTATTTT
D gene: TRBD2
V gene: TRBV4-3
CDR3 length: 16
J gene: TRBJ2-3
clone size: few

CDR3 protein: CASSTTRRDNEQYF
CDR3 DNA: TGTGCCAGCAGCACCACTCGACGGGACAATGAGCAGTACTTC
D gene: NA
V gene: TRBV11-3
CDR3 length: 14
J gene: TRBJ2-5
clone size: once

CDR3 protein: CASRPTSGSGDTQYF
CDR3 DNA: TGTGCCAGCAGGCCGACTAGCGGGAGTGGGGATACGCAGTATTTT
D gene: TRBD2
V gene: TRBV5-4
CDR3 length: 15
J gene: TRBJ2-3
clone size: NA

CDR3 protein: CASSPGDRSTEAFF
CDR3 DNA: TGTGCCAGCAGTCCCGGGGACAGAAGCACTGAAGCTTTCTTT
D gene: TRBD1
V gene: TRBV28
CDR3 length: 14
J gene: TRBJ1-1
clone size: NA